This TCR beta chain was sequenced during a study of T-cell memory formation after mild COVID-19. Constant-segment primers and 5'RACE yielded cDNA libraries for TCR alpha and TCR beta, each carrying sample barcodes and UMIs. Via MiXCR, TCRdb re-called the 5' RACE reads, giving one row per CDR3 protein. The sample holds fewer than 350,000 distinct CDR3 sequences, roughly 18% seen once. Sequencing was performed on PBMCs or a T cell subset sorted from them (not recorded which). This sequence was found in a man aged 18 to 30 who had mild COVID-19 (a few samples of this study predate the infection). Cell type and time point are not known.

DNA of the CDR3: TGTGCCAGCAGCCCACCCGACAGAGGCAGCACAGATACGCAGTATTTT. Its translation is CASSPPDRGSTDTQYF. The chain has TRBV7-2 and TRBJ2-3, with D maybe TRBD1 (5 bases). V gave up 5 bases and J gave up 0 bases, with 15 bases separating them. Per germline, CDR1 SGHTA and CDR2 FQGNSA. The CDR3 totals 16 residues. Full variable domain (rest looked up from reference TRBV7-2 and TRBJ2-3): GAGVSQSPSNKVTEKGKDVELRCDPISGHTALYWYRQSLGQGLEFLIYFQGNSAPDKSGLPSDRFSAERTGGSVSTLTIQRTQQEDSAVYLCASSPPDRGSTDTQYFGPGTRLTVL.